The clone carrying this T cell receptor beta chain was seen once. The data stem from a study of blood T cell repertoires in COVID-19. About the research overall: The United States, Italy and Spain were the sources of the acute and convalescent COVID-19 samples. Nucleic acid was either cDNA or gDNA, and it came from T cells, B-cell-depleted T cells, or PBMCs.

Authors' methods: Amplification from reference gene primers served as the basis for estimated nucleated cell counts. Method: immunoSEQ multiplex PCR; TCRdb's copy keeps in-frame clones and lacks some. V and J calls and clone size are as listed in that table; D and trimming were resolved from the DNA. The sample records 150,000 to 200,000 clones, around nine tenths being singletons. The CDR3 has 14 residues. Germline V lookup: CDR1 SEHNR, CDR2 FQNEAQ (reference sequence). After removal of 5 bases from V and 4 bases from J, the junction contained 5 bases not matched to a gene. This clonotype was obtained from a man between 65 and 85 years old with acute or convalescent COVID-19. The specimen was peripheral blood. The rearrangement links TRBV7-9 to TRBJ1-2; 9 nucleotides align to TRBD1. The CDR3 sequence: CASSRDRAGYGYTF. CDR3 DNA sequence: TGTGCCAGCAGCAGGGACAGGGCCGGCTATGGCTACACCTTC. Drawing the rest from reference TRBV7-9 and TRBJ1-2, the complete variable domain is DTGVSQNPRHKITKRGQNVTFRCDPISEHNRLYWYRQTLGQGPEFLTYFQNEAQLEKSRLLSDRFSAERPKGSFSTLEIQRTEQGDSAMYLCASSRDRAGYGYTFGSGTRLTVV.